This is a list of T cell receptor beta chains from one sample in a study of shared clonotypes between healthy human individuals. Sequencing was performed with immunoSEQ multiplex PCR; in TCRdb, only in-frame clones are kept and a portion is missing. The data show under 850,000 clones, about 91% seen once. Sequencing was carried out using naive CD8+ T cells sorted from blood. All receptors come from a man aged 25 to 40 in good health. CDR3s include the opening cysteine and the closing phenylalanine or tryptophan. Each record gives: CDR3 length, clone size, J gene, V gene, D gene, CDR3 protein, CDR3 DNA. D genes are given only for firm matches. Clone sizes are given selectively: once, few, many, or a class where the clone is expanded.

>15|once|TRBJ2-5|TRBV19|TRBD2
CASSMAGRARETQYF
TGTGCCAGTAGTATGGCCGGGAGGGCTAGGGAGACCCAGTACTTC
>15|.|TRBJ2-3|TRBV15|.
CATSSREWGTDTQYF
TGTGCCACCAGCTCTAGGGAGTGGGGCACAGATACGCAGTATTTT
>14|.|TRBJ1-1|TRBV27|.
CATLGGGTNTEAFF
TGTGCCACCTTGGGGGGGGGAACGAACACTGAAGCTTTCTTT
>17|once|TRBJ2-1|TRBV7-9|TRBD2
CASSTSGLAGWYNEQFF
TGTGCCAGCAGCACCAGCGGACTAGCGGGATGGTACAATGAGCAGTTCTTC
>13|.|TRBJ2-7|TRBV29-1|.
CSVGADDSYEQYF
TGCAGCGTTGGGGCAGACGACTCCTACGAGCAGTACTTC
>14|.|TRBJ1-1|TRBV7-9|.
CASSLASRALEAFF
TGTGCCAGCAGCTTAGCTAGCCGGGCGCTGGAAGCTTTCTTT
>16|.|TRBJ2-1|TRBV27|.
CASSLSPGGARNEQFF
TGTGCCAGCAGTTTATCCCCCGGCGGGGCGCGGAATGAGCAGTTCTTC
>15|.|TRBJ1-5|TRBV28|.
CASSLGRYSNQPQHF
TGTGCCAGCAGTTTAGGTCGGTATAGCAATCAGCCCCAGCATTTT
>13|.|TRBJ2-7|TRBV29-1|.
CSVEGGKIYEQYF
TGCAGCGTTGAAGGGGGGAAGATCTACGAGCAGTACTTC
>16|.|TRBJ2-7|TRBV28|TRBD1
CASSLTTGTGVYEQYF
TGTGCCAGCAGTTTAACAACCGGGACAGGCGTCTACGAGCAGTACTTC
>14|.|TRBJ1-2|TRBV27|TRBD1
CASSPLGTGYGYTF
TGTGCCAGCAGTCCTCTTGGGACAGGGTATGGCTACACCTTC
>16|.|TRBJ1-1|TRBV11-2|TRBD1
CASSWGRGRRNTEAFF
TGTGCCAGCAGCTGGGGCAGGGGGCGCCGAAACACTGAAGCTTTCTTT
>13|many|TRBJ2-1|TRBV7-9|TRBD2
CASSGDYSYEQFF
TGTGCCAGCAGCGGGGACTATTCGTATGAGCAGTTCTTC
>13|.|TRBJ2-7|TRBV5-4|.
CASSSDRGDEQYF
TGTGCCAGCAGCTCGGATAGGGGAGACGAGCAGTACTTC
>10|.|TRBJ1-1|TRBV30|.
CAWSVVEAFF
TGTGCCTGGAGTGTAGTTGAAGCTTTCTTT
>16|.|TRBJ2-7|TRBV7-2|TRBD1
CASSWGTGLLRYEQYF
TGTGCCAGCAGCTGGGGGACAGGGCTACTACGGTACGAGCAGTACTTC
>15|.|TRBJ2-1|TRBV28|.
CASSTPTSIYNEQFF
TGTGCCAGCAGTACCCCGACTAGTATCTACAATGAGCAGTTCTTC
>17|.|TRBJ1-1|TRBV6-1|.
CASSDAHRRHLNTEAFF
TGTGCCAGCAGTGACGCACACAGAAGACATCTGAACACTGAAGCTTTCTTT
>14|.|TRBJ1-2|TRBV4-2|.
CASSRSGPNYGYTF
TGTGCCAGCAGCCGTTCAGGGCCTAACTATGGCTACACCTTC
>13|.|TRBJ2-7|TRBV6-5|.
CASSYGLPYEQYF
TGTGCCAGCAGTTATGGGCTACCCTACGAGCAGTACTTC
>15|.|TRBJ2-7|TRBV5-1|.
CASSPEGDPTYEQYF
TGCGCCAGCAGCCCAGAGGGGGACCCTACCTACGAGCAGTACTTC
>12|.|TRBJ1-2|TRBV2|.
CASDGQRYGYTF
TGTGCCAGCGATGGACAGCGCTATGGCTACACCTTC